This section outlines one TCR beta chain sequence together with its context. The data belong to a study of technical replicates of blood from a handful of donors. Some clones are missing from TCRdb's copy, which holds only in-frame ones; the method was immunoSEQ multiplex PCR. The profile shows about 97,000 clones, roughly 95% of them singletons. The sample was T cells isolated from PBMCs. This sequence originates from a human donor in good health.

CDR3 residues: CASDYRDRGHGYTF. For the CDR3, the DNA is TGTGCCAGCGATTACCGGGACAGGGGACATGGCTACACCTTC. This chain connects TRBV28 to TRBJ1-2; 10 bases are a match to TRBD1. The CDR3 runs to 14 residues. The germline V gene encodes CDR1 MDHEN and CDR2 SYDVKM. V dropped 8 bases and J dropped 6; count of bases not matched to a gene: 9.